What follows are 3 T cell receptor beta chains derived from one specimen sequenced in a study of T cells in localized non-small cell lung cancer. TCRdb's copy holds only in-frame clones and misses some; the assay was immunoSEQ multiplex PCR. Of roughly 30,000 clones in the sample, around 90% were seen once. Sequenced material: peripheral blood, taken before any cancer treatment. All receptors derive from a female donor older than 55 with stage III squamous cell lung carcinoma.

This clone was recorded once. V is TRBV11-1 and J is TRBJ1-1; weak D call: TRBD1 (5 bases). The CDR3 is 16 amino acids. The V end lost 5 bases, the J end lost 1 base, and 17 bases lay between the germline ends. Germline-derived CDR1 and CDR2 are SGHAT and FQDESV (reference sequence). The chain's CDR3 is CASSPYLGGRNTEAFF. For the CDR3, the DNA is TGTGCCAGCAGCCCTTACCTCGGGGGTAGGAACACTGAAGCTTTCTTT.

The table lists this clone with a few counts. This chain uses TRBV6-6 with TRBJ1-2; D uncertain. The CDR3 consists of 15 residues. V dropped 0 bases and J dropped 7 bases, with 15 bases sitting between them. Looked up from germline, CDR1 is MNHNY and CDR2 is SVGAGI (reference sequence). CDR3 DNA sequence: TGTGCCAGCAGTTACTCGTACCGGGGAGGAGGTGGCTACACCTTC. Translation: CASSYSYRGGGGYTF.

The chain has TRBV4-2 and TRBJ2-2; no definite D call. V lost 4 bases and J lost 6, with 15 bases in between. The CDR3 extends over 15 amino acids. Germline V gene lookup returns CDR1 LGHNA and CDR2 YNFKEQ. The CDR3 loop is CASSLDSRVPGELFF. In DNA, the CDR3 is TGTGCCAGCAGCCTCGATTCTCGGGTGCCCGGGGAGCTGTTTTTT.